One and the same sample provided the 19 T cell receptor beta chains below, sequenced in a study of T cell clonality in common variable immunodeficiency. TCRdb's table, derived via immunoSEQ multiplex PCR, lists solely in-frame clones and lacks some. Listed for the sample are roughly 70,000 clones, none seen a single time. What was sequenced was peripheral blood mononuclear cells. These receptors all come from a person between 18 and 70 years old in good health.

This clone was counted ten times or more. The CDR3 is cut off 3 residues early in the read; its end comes from the germline J gene. This chain connects TRBV11-2 to TRBJ2-7; a weak D match, TRBD1 (5 bases). V was shortened by 4 bases and J by 6 bases, with 19 bases between the two germline ends. The germline CDR1 and CDR2 sequences are SGHAT and FQNNGV. The CDR3 sequence is 15 residues long. CDR3 amino acids: CASSSRFDSSLEQYF. CDR3 DNA, as far as it was read: TGTGCCAGCAGCTCCCGCTTCGACAGCTCTCTCGAG.

This clone appeared many times. The read halts 3 residues ahead of the CDR3 end, with the missing end drawn from the germline J gene. This chain connects TRBV30 to TRBJ1-2; D gene ambiguous. The V end lost 0 bases, the J end lost 4 bases, and 9 bases lay between the germline ends. CDR3 length: 13 amino acids. Germline assignment: CDR1 GTSNPN and CDR2 SVGIG (reference sequence). The CDR3 spells CAWSVGGPYGYTF. The sequenced part of the CDR3 DNA is TGTGCCTGGAGTGTTGGTGGGCCCTATGGC.

Many counts were recorded for this clone. The CDR3 goes on 3 residues after the read ends, and that part is filled in from the germline J gene. This chain connects TRBV5-4 to TRBJ1-1; 9 nucleotides line up with TRBD1. The V gene end was trimmed by 3 bases and the J gene end by 1 base; junction bases not matched to a gene: 1. There are 14 residues in the CDR3. Per germline, CDR1 SGHNT and CDR2 YYREEE (reference sequence). CDR3 residues: CASSSGQGNTEAFF. The sequenced part of the CDR3 DNA is TGTGCCAGCAGCTCGGGACAGGGGAACACTGAA.

This clone occurred many times. The sequenced fragment ends 3 residues before the CDR3 boundary, so the rest is inferred from the germline J gene. The chain joins TRBV19 to TRBJ1-1, with 9 bases aligning to TRBD1. The trim removed 9 bases at V and 1 base at J, leaving 9 bases unmatched. The CDR3 has 15 residues. Germline lookup yields CDR1 LNHDA and CDR2 SQIVND (reference sequence). The sequenced CDR3 bases are TGTGCCAGCACGGCCCCGGGACAGGGGAACACTGAA. It encodes CASTAPGQGNTE. The CDR3 reads in full as CASTAPGQGNTEAFF.

This clone was detected ten times or more. The sequence runs out 3 residues before the end of the CDR3; the remainder is reconstructed from the germline J gene. The rearrangement joins TRBV5-1 to TRBJ1-5; 10 bases map to TRBD1. This CDR3 region has 15 residues. Germline V lookup: CDR1 SGHRS, CDR2 YFSETQ. Unmatched junction bases numbered 7, after V lost 4 bases and J lost 6 bases. The DNA read from the CDR3 is TGCGCCAGCAGCCCTGGGACAGGGGATTTTCAGCCC. This translates into CASSPGTGDFQP. The full CDR3 protein reads CASSPGTGDFQPQHF. The entire variable domain, with the rest obtained from reference TRBV5-1 and TRBJ1-5, is as follows: KAGVTQTPRYLIKTRGQQVTLSCSPISGHRSVSWYQQTPGQGLQFLFEYFSETQRNKGNFPGRFSGRQFSNSRSEMNVSTLELGDSALYLCASSPGTGDFQPQHFGDGTRLSIL.

This clone was recorded many times. Sequencing ends 3 residues short of the CDR3 end; the germline J gene provides the rest. The chain joins TRBV20-1 to TRBJ2-3, with unresolved D. V was trimmed by 1 base and J by 0 bases, leaving 8 bases between them. This CDR3 region has 14 residues. Germline V gene lookup returns CDR1 DFQATT and CDR2 SNEGSKA (reference sequence). The CDR3 bases that were read are TGCAGTGCTAGAGGGCAGACTAGCACAGATACG. Its protein product is CSARGQTSTDT. The CDR3 reads in full as CSARGQTSTDTQYF.

There are many counts of this clone. The missing CDR3 end, 3 residues past where the read stops, is filled in from the germline J gene. The chain couples TRBV2 to TRBJ2-7, with D hard to call. Germline-derived CDR1 and CDR2 are SNHLY and FYNNEI. The CDR3 contains 11 residues. Trimming stripped 8 bases from V and 3 bases from J, with 8 bases between. CDR3 DNA, as far as it was read: TGTGCCAGCGGCAGTGGCTACGAG. The encoded protein is CASGSGYE. The complete CDR3 protein is CASGSGYEQYF.

This clone was seen repeatedly, ten times or more. With the read ending 3 residues before the CDR3 end, the germline J gene is used to fill in that end. The V gene is TRBV10-3, the J gene TRBJ2-7; 7 positions match TRBD1. The CDR3 has 13 amino acids. Germline CDR1 ENHRY, CDR2 SYGVKD. With V trimmed by 9 bases and J by 6 bases, 11 bases remained unmatched. CDR3 bases read: TGTGCCATTGCCTTGAGGGGGCAGTTCGAG. The encoded protein is CAIALRGQFE. The whole CDR3 protein is CAIALRGQFEQYF.

This clone was recorded many times. The sequence runs out 3 residues before the end of the CDR3; the remainder is reconstructed from the germline J gene. The J gene is TRBJ2-7, the V gene TRBV7-9; maybe TRBD1 (5 bases). Germline CDR1 SEHNR, CDR2 FQNEAQ (reference sequence). This CDR3 is built from 14 residues. V lost 1 base and J 5 bases, leaving 12 bases between the germline ends. CDR3 loop: CASSLVRVGHEQYF. The DNA read from the CDR3 is TGTGCCAGCAGCTTAGTCAGGGTGGGCCACGAG.

This clone was counted many times. With the read ending 3 residues before the CDR3 end, the germline J gene is used to fill in that end. The genes are TRBV9 and TRBJ2-2, with 11 bases fitting TRBD2. The CDR3 loop spans 18 amino acids. Trimming cost V 5 bases and J 3 bases; bases outside gene matches: 12. The germline gives CDR1 SGDLS, CDR2 YYNGEE. CDR3 DNA, as far as it was read: TGTGCCAGCAGGAAAGATCCTAGCGGGAGGCTAGACACCGGGGAG. Residues: CASRKDPSGRLDTGE. The CDR3 as a whole reads CASRKDPSGRLDTGELFF.

This clone was seen repeatedly, ten times or more. The sequence runs out 3 residues before the end of the CDR3; the remainder is reconstructed from the germline J gene. This chain links TRBV20-1 with TRBJ2-5; the match to TRBD1 covers 7 bases. CDR1 is DFQATT, CDR2 SNEGSKA, per germline (reference sequence). The CDR3 totals 13 residues. V lost 3 bases, J lost 5 bases, and 6 bases stayed unmatched. The DNA read from the CDR3 is TGCAGTGCTAGTACCACAGGGGTGGAGACC. Translating it yields CSASTTGVET. The entire CDR3 sequence reads CSASTTGVETQYF.

This clone was found many times. The read is 3 residues too short to cover the CDR3 end, so that end is filled in from the germline J gene. The V and J genes are TRBV12-3 or TRBV12-4 and TRBJ2-7, with D possibly being TRBD1 (7 bases). V lost 6 bases to trimming and J lost 4 bases, with 16 bases between them. CDR3 length: 14 amino acids. This CDR3 reads CASSTGAGGYEQYF. The CDR3 bases that were read are TGTGCCAGCAGCACGGGGGCAGGGGGATACGAG.

Remarks on this clone: The read halts 3 residues ahead of the CDR3 end, with the missing end drawn from the germline J gene. This chain links TRBV10-2 with TRBJ2-1; TRBD2 is a possible D gene (6 bases). The V gene's germline CDR1 is WSHSY and CDR2 SAAADI. The CDR3 is made up of 14 amino acids. V lost 4 bases and J 6 bases, leaving 13 bases between the germline ends. The CDR3 DNA, read in part, is TGCGCCAGCAGTGGCCTAGCGCCCCTCAATGAG. Protein: CASSGLAPLNE. The entire CDR3 sequence reads CASSGLAPLNEQFF.

This clone was seen ten or more times. The read comes to an end 3 residues before the CDR3 does, leaving the germline J gene to fill in the end. The chain uses TRBV4-1 and TRBJ2-3; 7 bases map to TRBD1. The CDR3 has 15 residues. CDR1 is MGHRA, CDR2 YSYEKL, per germline. V dropped 3 bases and J dropped 4; count of bases not matched to a gene: 7. The sequenced part of the CDR3 DNA is TGCGCCAGCAGCCAGTCGCATACAGGGGCAGATACG. This encodes CASSQSHTGADT. The CDR3 as a whole reads CASSQSHTGADTQYF.

This clone is medium-sized (0.01 to 0.1%) by share. The CDR3: CASSGDSSTDTQYF. CDR3 DNA (partial): TGTGCCAGCAGCGGGGACTCTAGCACAGATACG. This chain connects TRBV6-2 or TRBV6-3 to TRBJ2-3; D perhaps matches TRBD2 (6 bases). Read sequence stops 3 residues before the CDR3 end, and the germline J gene provides the missing end. The CDR3 runs to 14 residues. Trimming cost V 6 bases and J 0 bases, with 10 bases left between them. Germline loops: CDR1 MNHEY, CDR2 SVGEGT.

This clone was observed at least ten times. This chain's CDR3 is CASSGFKRDEQFF. The CDR3 DNA, read in part, is TGCGCCAGCAGTGGGTTTAAAAGGGATGAG. V usage is TRBV10-1 and J usage is TRBJ2-1, with no clear D. The read halts 3 residues ahead of the CDR3 end, with the missing end drawn from the germline J gene. This CDR3 comprises 13 residues. Deletions cut 4 bases from V and 8 bases from J, with 12 bases between. Per the germline V gene, CDR1 is WNHNN and CDR2 is SYGVQD (reference sequence).

This clone has a count of ten or more. The read finishes 3 residues shy of the CDR3 end, and the germline J gene is used to complete it. The chain carries TRBV5-5 and TRBJ1-1; maybe TRBD1 (6 bases). CDR3 length equals 12 residues. CDR1 is SGHKS, CDR2 YYEKEE, per germline (reference sequence). V was shortened by 3 bases and J by 6 bases, with 9 bases between the two germline ends. CDR3 loop: CASSSEGAEAFF. The part of the CDR3 DNA that was read is TGTGCCAGCAGCTCAGAGGGGGCTGAA.

This clone was seen many times. The read ends 3 residues early relative to the CDR3; the germline J gene fills the gap. The rearrangement uses TRBV7-8 and TRBJ1-5; D is unresolved. Germline values: CDR1 SGHVS, CDR2 FQNEAQ. V lost 5 bases and J 5 bases, leaving 10 bases between the germline ends. CDR3 size: 13 residues. Incomplete CDR3 DNA: TGTGCCAGCAGCAGCGGAGTTTATCAGCCC. Protein: CASSSGVYQP. The entire CDR3 protein is CASSSGVYQPQHF. The whole variable domain, remainder taken from reference TRBV7-8 and TRBJ1-5, is GAGVSQSPRYKVAKRGQDVALRCDPISGHVSLFWYQQALGQGPEFLTYFQNEAQLDKSGLPSDRFFAERPEGSVSTLKIQRTQQEDSAVYLCASSSGVYQPQHFGDGTRLSIL.

This clone was recorded at least ten times. The read is 3 residues too short to cover the CDR3 end, so that end is filled in from the germline J gene. V gene TRBV7-4 combines with J gene TRBJ2-6; no clear D. The V end lost 1 base, the J end lost 0 bases, and 13 bases lay between the germline ends. Per the germline V gene, CDR1 is SGHVT and CDR2 is SQSDAQ. CDR3 length: 18 residues. CDR3 DNA (partial): TGTGCCAGCAGCTTAGGTGCAGGAGAGAGCTCTGGGGCCAACGTC. Encoded protein: CASSLGAGESSGANV. The entire CDR3 protein is CASSLGAGESSGANVLTF.